One and the same sample provided the 29 T cell receptor beta chains below, sequenced in a study of T cell clonality in common variable immunodeficiency. Sequencing used immunoSEQ multiplex PCR; TCRdb keeps in-frame clones, though not all of them. Recorded here are tens of thousands of clones, with no singletons, and the ten leading clones hold 2.8%. The material sequenced was peripheral blood mononuclear cells. The receptors stem from a person between 18 and 70 years old in good health.

This clone came up a few times. The read ends 3 residues shy of where the CDR3 ends; the end is completed using the germline J gene. The J gene is TRBJ2-3, the V gene TRBV19, with D maybe TRBD1 (6 bases). The CDR3 runs to 17 residues. Germline V gene lookup returns CDR1 LNHDA and CDR2 SQIVND (reference sequence). The DNA read from the CDR3 is TGTGCCAGTAGTATAGGCAGGGGAGCAGGTAGTGGTCAGCCG. It is translated as CASSIGRGAGSGQP. The CDR3, in full, reads CASSIGRGAGSGQPQYF.

In this sample, this clone turned up many times. Read coverage stops 3 residues before the CDR3 terminus; the germline J gene supplies the remainder. V usage is TRBV29-1 and J usage is TRBJ1-2; the match to TRBD1 covers 8 bases. Germline CDR1 is SQVTM and CDR2 is ANQGSEA. CDR3 length: 11 amino acids. The J segment lost 7 bases and the V segment lost 7 bases, leaving 5 bases of the junction unmatched. The CDR3 bases that were read are TGCAGCGCCAGGGGGCCGGGTGGC. Translated: CSARGPGG. The entire CDR3 sequence reads CSARGPGGYTF. Variable domain in full (rest from reference TRBV29-1 and TRBJ1-2): SAVISQKPSRDICQRGTSLTIQCQVDSQVTMMFWYRQQPGQSLTLIATANQGSEATYESGFVIDKFPISRPNLTFSTLTVSNMSPEDSSIYLCSARGPGGYTFGSGTRLTVV.

This clone occurred many times. Coverage ceases 3 residues before the CDR3 finishes, and the germline J gene fills in the end. V gene TRBV5-1 combines with J gene TRBJ1-1, with D possibly TRBD1 on 5 matching bases. Trimming shortened V by 0 bases and J by 1 base, and 10 bases separated the two germline ends. This CDR3 has 15 amino acids. Germline CDR1 is SGHRS and CDR2 is YFSETQ. CDR3 sequence reads: CASSLGPGWNTEAFF. The CDR3 bases that were read are TGCGCCAGCAGCTTGGGACCAGGGTGGAACACTGAA.

This clone was detected many times. The CDR3 extends 3 residues past the end of the read, so its final part is completed from the germline J gene. The V and J genes are TRBV18 and TRBJ2-5, with 9 bases fitting TRBD1. Germline values: CDR1 KGHSH, CDR2 LQKENI. The length of the CDR3 is 14 residues. Trimming at V came to 4 bases and at J to 4 bases, leaving 4 bases not matched to a gene. CDR3 DNA, as far as it was read: TGTGCCAGCTCACGGGCGACAGGGGGAGAGACC. Translation gives CASSRATGGET. The complete CDR3 protein is CASSRATGGETQYF.

There are many counts of this clone. The CDR3 end lies 3 residues beyond the end of the read and is filled in from the germline J gene. The V and J genes are TRBV7-9 and TRBJ2-1, with 9 bases that match TRBD2. Germline-derived CDR1 and CDR2 are SEHNR and FQNEAQ (reference sequence). With 4 bases clipped from V and 5 bases from J, the junction kept 6 bases outside the gene matches. This CDR3 has 15 amino acids. The sequenced part of the CDR3 DNA is TGTGCCAGCAGCTCTAGCGGGGTTAGGGACAATGAG. This sequence encodes CASSSSGVRDNE. The CDR3, in full, reads CASSSSGVRDNEQFF.

This clone has at least ten counts. The CDR3 is cut off 3 residues early in the read; its end comes from the germline J gene. This sequence joins TRBV5-1 and TRBJ2-1; 8 nucleotides line up with TRBD1. V was pared by 4 bases and J by 5 bases, with 5 bases of the junction left unmatched. CDR3 size: 14 residues. The V gene's germline CDR1 is SGHRS and CDR2 YFSETQ. CDR3: CASSQGATNNEQFF. CDR3 DNA (partial): TGCGCCAGCAGCCAGGGGGCAACGAACAATGAG.

This clone was counted many times. The read is 3 residues too short to cover the CDR3 end, so that end is filled in from the germline J gene. The V call is TRBV5-1, the J call TRBJ1-5; D may be TRBD1 (5 bases). The CDR3 has 15 residues. CDR1 is SGHRS and CDR2 is YFSETQ in the germline V gene. V lost 0 bases, J lost 1 base, and 8 bases lay in between. The covered CDR3 bases are TGCGCCAGCAGCTTGGGGGGGGTGAGCAATCAGCCC. It codes for CASSLGGVSNQP. The complete CDR3 sequence is CASSLGGVSNQPQHF.

This clone was counted many times. The read terminates 3 residues before the CDR3 end, so the remaining end is supplied by the germline J gene. The V and J genes are TRBV19 and TRBJ2-7; 9 nucleotides agree with TRBD1. The CDR3 runs to 15 residues. Germline assignment: CDR1 LNHDA and CDR2 SQIVND (reference sequence). Losses at the gene ends were 9 bases for V and 1 base for J; bases not matched to a gene: 10. The covered CDR3 bases are TGTGCCAGCAGTTCCGGGACAGGGAATTCCTACGAG. Its protein is CASSSGTGNSYE. The entire CDR3 protein is CASSSGTGNSYEQYF. Full variable domain (remainder filled in from reference TRBV19 and TRBJ2-7): DGGITQSPKYLFRKEGQNVTLSCEQNLNHDAMYWYRQDPGQGLRLIYYSQIVNDFQKGDIAEGYSVSREKKESFPLTVTSAQKNPTAFYLCASSSGTGNSYEQYFGPGTRLTVT.

There are many counts of this clone. CDR3 DNA, as far as it was read: TGTGCCAGCAGCTTCGCGGGGGCAGCGAATGAAAAA. It codes for CASSFAGAANEK. The whole CDR3 sequence is CASSFAGAANEKLFF. This sequence joins TRBV12-3 or TRBV12-4 and TRBJ1-4, with D possibly TRBD1 on 6 matching bases. The read terminates 3 residues before the CDR3 end, so the remaining end is supplied by the germline J gene. The CDR3 runs to 15 residues. Trimming removed 6 bases from V and 5 bases from J, with 16 bases in between.

This clone was recorded many times. At one boundary the junction diverges from the germline segment, which might be a read error. The read ends 3 residues shy of where the CDR3 ends; the end is completed using the germline J gene. The rearrangement joins TRBV7-7 to TRBJ2-2; D tentatively reads TRBD1 or TRBD2 (5 bases each). This CDR3 region has 15 residues. CDR1 is SSHAT and CDR2 is FNYEAQ in the germline V gene (reference sequence). CDR3 DNA, as far as it was read: TGTGCTAGCAGCCCGCGAGGGGAAAACACCGGGGAG. It specifies CASSPRGENTGE. The whole CDR3 protein reads CASSPRGENTGELFF. The whole variable domain, filled in from reference TRBV7-7 and TRBJ2-2, reads GAGVSQSPRYKVTKRGQDVTLRCDPISSHATLYWYQQALGQGPEFLTYFNYEAQPDKSGLPSDRFSAERPEGSISTLTIQRTEQRDSAMYRCASSPRGENTGELFFGEGSRLTVL.

This clone was seen ten or more times. The read stops 3 residues short of the end of the CDR3; the missing end is completed from the germline J gene. The V gene is TRBV13, the J gene TRBJ2-7; 9 bases match TRBD1. The CDR3 totals 15 residues. Trimming at V came to 1 base and at J to 5 bases, leaving 6 bases not matched to a gene. Germline loops: CDR1 PRHDT, CDR2 FYEKMQ (reference sequence). CDR3 in amino acids: CASSLVGTGLNEQYF. The covered CDR3 bases are TGTGCCAGCAGCTTAGTCGGGACAGGGCTTAACGAG.

This clone has a count of ten or more. With the read ending 3 residues before the CDR3 end, the germline J gene is used to fill in that end. The chain combines TRBV7-6 with TRBJ2-7, with 7 bases aligning to TRBD1. The CDR3 loop spans 16 amino acids. The junction had 10 bases not matched to a gene; V was cut back by 2 bases and J by 3 bases. CDR1 is SGHVS and CDR2 is FNYEAQ in the germline V gene. The CDR3 bases that were read are TGTGCCAGCAGCTTATTGGCAGGGGGTAAGGTCTACGAG. Amino acid sequence: CASSLLAGGKVYE. The CDR3 reads in full as CASSLLAGGKVYEQYF.

This clone was seen ten or more times. Coverage ceases 3 residues before the CDR3 finishes, and the germline J gene fills in the end. This chain joins TRBV5-1 and TRBJ2-3; D not resolved. The germline V gene encodes CDR1 SGHRS and CDR2 YFSETQ. This CDR3 is built from 14 residues. Trimming stripped 0 bases from V and 4 bases from J, with 9 bases between. The CDR3 bases that were read are TGCGCCAGCAGCTTGGAAGGGCCTGCAGATACG. This gives the protein CASSLEGPADT. The entire CDR3 protein is CASSLEGPADTQYF.

This clone was seen many times. The CDR3 end lies 3 residues beyond the end of the read and is filled in from the germline J gene. The chain is built from TRBV5-5 and TRBJ1-3; tentatively, D is TRBD1 (6 bases). Germline-derived CDR1 and CDR2 are SGHKS and YYEKEE (reference sequence). CDR3 length: 15 amino acids. Trimming left V 4 bases short and J 6 bases short, with 17 bases between. CDR3: CASSPLGQSPNTIYF. The covered CDR3 bases are TGTGCCAGCAGCCCCCTGGGACAATCCCCAAACACC.

This clone was counted many times. The CDR3 is cut off 3 residues early in the read; its end comes from the germline J gene. The chain is built from TRBV19 and TRBJ2-2; possible D gene TRBD2, 5 bases. This CDR3 region has 18 residues. The V gene's germline CDR1 is LNHDA and CDR2 SQIVND (reference sequence). The ends were cut back, 1 base at V and 0 bases at J, with 15 bases in the middle. The CDR3: CASSIVKWERPNTGELFF. The CDR3 DNA, read in part, is TGTGCCAGTAGTATAGTTAAGTGGGAGCGGCCGAACACCGGGGAG.

There are many counts of this clone. The CDR3 extends 3 residues past the end of the read, so its final part is completed from the germline J gene. V and J are TRBV20-1 and TRBJ2-4; 9 bases match TRBD2. The CDR3 loop spans 18 amino acids. In germline, CDR1 is DFQATT, CDR2 SNEGSKA (reference sequence). J was trimmed by 0 bases and V by 5 bases; bases with no gene match: 14. The chain's CDR3 is CSAVRSRGRAGAKNIQYF. The covered CDR3 bases are TGCAGTGCTGTCAGGTCGCGCGGGAGGGCAGGAGCCAAAAACATT.

This clone occurred many times. The observed sequence ends 3 residues before the CDR3 terminus, with the missing tail filled in from the germline J gene. The V gene is TRBV5-1, the J gene TRBJ2-1, with 8 bases aligning to TRBD2. This CDR3 is built from 14 residues. Germline V gene lookup returns CDR1 SGHRS and CDR2 YFSETQ. V dropped 8 bases and J dropped 5; count of bases not matched to a gene: 9. The sequenced CDR3 bases are TGCGCCAGTGGAGCGGGAGCCCCCAACAATGAG. It translates to CASGAGAPNNE. The complete CDR3 reads CASGAGAPNNEQFF.

This clone was picked up many times. CDR3 DNA (partial): TGTGCCAGCAGCTTTGCGGGACAGGGGGCAGGGGGC. Amino acid sequence: CASSFAGQGAGG. The whole CDR3 protein is CASSFAGQGAGGYTF. This chain links TRBV5-4 with TRBJ1-2; 12 bases line up with TRBD1. The read ends 3 residues shy of where the CDR3 ends; the end is completed using the germline J gene. The CDR3 length is 15 residues. Germline loops: CDR1 SGHNT, CDR2 YYREEE (reference sequence).

This clone was detected ten times or more. The sequence runs out 3 residues before the end of the CDR3; the remainder is reconstructed from the germline J gene. This chain uses TRBV9 with TRBJ2-3, with TRBD2 as a possible D gene (5 bases). Germline-derived CDR1 and CDR2 are SGDLS and YYNGEE. V was trimmed by 0 bases and J by 4 bases, leaving 12 bases between them. The CDR3 spans 15 residues. The CDR3 sequence is CASSVDSSSADTQYF. CDR3 bases read: TGTGCCAGCAGCGTAGATTCTAGCTCCGCAGATACG.

This clone was found many times. The read terminates 3 residues ahead of where the CDR3 ends, so the germline J gene completes it. This chain links TRBV5-1 with TRBJ1-3; TRBD1 might be the D (6 bases). This CDR3 contains 14 residues. The germline V and J ends were trimmed by 1 base and 4 bases, with 9 bases remaining between them. Germline assignment: CDR1 SGHRS and CDR2 YFSETQ. The CDR3 sequence is CASSLKGGGNTIYF. The CDR3 bases that were read are TGCGCCAGCAGCTTGAAAGGGGGAGGAAACACC.

This clone was counted ten times or more. The missing CDR3 end, 3 residues past where the read stops, is filled in from the germline J gene. The chain links TRBV4-2 to TRBJ1-6; a weak D match, TRBD1 (6 bases). V lost 6 bases and J 9 bases, leaving 21 bases between the germline ends. CDR3 size: 16 residues. Germline V gene lookup returns CDR1 LGHNA and CDR2 YNFKEQ. The chain's CDR3 is CASRARGGGGGSPLHF. The DNA read from the CDR3 is TGTGCCAGCAGGGCCCGAGGTGGAGGGGGAGGTTCACCC.

This clone appeared many times. The CDR3 is cut off 3 residues early in the read; its end comes from the germline J gene. This sequence joins TRBV5-4 and TRBJ2-3, with D possibly TRBD2 on 6 matching bases. Trimming shortened V by 5 bases and J by 2 bases, and 18 bases separated the two germline ends. The CDR3 length is 16 residues. Germline CDR1 SGHNT, CDR2 YYREEE (reference sequence). The DNA read from the CDR3 is TGTGCCAGCAGACGGGGGTCCCAGCTACACACAGATACG. Its protein is CASRRGSQLHTDT. The whole CDR3 sequence is CASRRGSQLHTDTQYF.

This clone was seen ten or more times. The sequenced CDR3 bases are TGTGCCAGCAGCTTGGTTCCCCAGGCTAATCAGCCC. Its translation is CASSLVPQANQP. The complete CDR3 reads CASSLVPQANQPQHF. The chain recombines TRBV5-5 with TRBJ1-5; D gene uncertain. The missing CDR3 end, 3 residues past where the read stops, is filled in from the germline J gene. The ends were cut back, 0 bases at V and 4 bases at J, with 11 bases in the middle. The germline V gene has CDR1 SGHKS and CDR2 YYEKEE (reference sequence). There are 15 residues in the CDR3. Variable domain in full (rest from reference TRBV5-5 and TRBJ1-5): DAGVTQSPTHLIKTRGQQVTLRCSPISGHKSVSWYQQVLGQGPQFIFQYYEKEERGRGNFPDRFSARQFPNYSSELNVNALLLGDSALYLCASSLVPQANQPQHFGDGTRLSIL.

Many counts were recorded for this clone. The read stops 3 residues short of the end of the CDR3; the missing end is completed from the germline J gene. This sequence joins TRBV4-2 and TRBJ2-7, with 10 bases fitting TRBD1. The germline V gene has CDR1 LGHNA and CDR2 YNFKEQ. The junction had 12 bases not matched to a gene; V was cut back by 4 bases and J by 3 bases. The CDR3 has 17 residues. CDR3 bases read: TGTGCCAGCAGCCGCCGGGACAGGGGCAACTACTTCTACGAG. Protein sequence: CASSRRDRGNYFYE. The whole CDR3 reads CASSRRDRGNYFYEQYF.

This clone has only a few counts. A much larger clone differs by one base, so this may be a read error. The DNA ends 3 residues before the CDR3 does, and the rest of the CDR3 is filled in from the germline J gene. Other DNA variants within this sample encode the same CDR3. The J gene is TRBJ2-3, the V gene TRBV19; D not certain. CDR1 and CDR2 from the germline V gene are LNHDA and SQIVND (reference sequence). The CDR3 loop spans 15 amino acids. CDR3 DNA (partial): TGCGCCAGTAGTAGAAACAGAAAGAACACAGATACG. This codes for CASSRNRKNTDT. The full CDR3 is CASSRNRKNTDTQYF.

This clone was detected ten times or more. With the read ending 3 residues before the CDR3 end, the germline J gene is used to fill in that end. The gene calls are TRBV20-1 and TRBJ2-2; 8 positions match TRBD1. This CDR3 spans 15 amino acids. V was clipped by 1 base and J by 5 bases; unmatched bases: 6. CDR1 is DFQATT and CDR2 is SNEGSKA in the germline V gene (reference sequence). The CDR3 bases that were read are TGCAGTGCTAGAGGACAGGGGACATTAACCGGGGAG. Translation: CSARGQGTLTGE. The whole CDR3 protein is CSARGQGTLTGELFF.

This clone was recorded at least ten times. The read comes to an end 3 residues before the CDR3 does, leaving the germline J gene to fill in the end. This chain joins TRBV6-1 and TRBJ2-7; D unresolved. The V gene's germline CDR1 is MNHNS and CDR2 SASEGT. The CDR3 loop spans 15 amino acids. Between the trimmed V and J ends, which lost 3 bases and 2 bases, there was a span of 14 bases. Partial CDR3 DNA: TGTGCCAGCAGTGATGAGGCAGCGCTTACCTACGAG. Translation: CASSDEAALTYE. The whole CDR3 is CASSDEAALTYEQYF.

The sample holds many counts of this clone. The read comes to an end 3 residues before the CDR3 does, leaving the germline J gene to fill in the end. J is TRBJ2-2 and V is TRBV5-1; TRBD1 agrees at 7 bases. Germline CDR1 is SGHRS and CDR2 is YFSETQ. The CDR3 is 16 residues long. The J segment lost 4 bases and the V segment lost 4 bases, leaving 10 bases of the junction unmatched. CDR3 in amino acids: CASSVSSGTVTGELFF. CDR3 DNA (partial): TGCGCCAGCAGCGTATCTTCCGGGACAGTCACCGGGGAG.

This clone was observed a few times. Read coverage stops 3 residues before the CDR3 terminus; the germline J gene supplies the remainder. Other DNA sequences of this sample code for an identical CDR3. The J gene is TRBJ1-3, the V gene TRBV7-9; weak D call: TRBD1 (5 bases). The CDR3 has 15 residues. CDR1 and CDR2 (germline): SEHNR, FQNEAQ (reference sequence). V shed 3 bases and J shed 0 bases, with 9 bases lying between them. This chain's CDR3 is CASSFEGSSGNTIYF. The sequenced part of the CDR3 DNA is TGTGCCAGCAGCTTCGAGGGGTCCTCTGGAAACACC.